The clone carrying this TCR beta chain was seen once. This record belongs to a study of blood T cell repertoires in COVID-19. Overall study context: T cells, B-cell-depleted T cells, or PBMCs supplied cDNA or gDNA.

Per the study methods: Quantification of nucleated cells was approximated via reference gene primer amplification. Measured with immunoSEQ multiplex PCR; TCRdb has only the in-frame clones, and not every one. The V and J calls and clone size were taken over from that table, and D and trimming were inferred from the DNA. The sample holds some 150,000 clones, roughly 86% seen once. Material for sequencing was peripheral blood. The sequence derives from a man between 65 and 85 years old with acute or convalescent COVID-19.

CDR3 DNA sequence: TGTGCCAGCAGTGCGACAGGGTTCGCTGGCTACACCTTC. Protein: CASSATGFAGYTF. The chain links TRBV2 to TRBJ1-2; 7 bases agree with TRBD1. J lost 7 bases, V lost 4 bases, and 6 bases had no gene match. This CDR3 is 13 amino acids long. Germline V gives CDR1 SNHLY, CDR2 FYNNEI. Complete variable domain (other parts from reference TRBV2 and TRBJ1-2): EPEVTQTPSHQVTQMGQEVILRCVPISNHLYFYWYRQILGQKVEFLVSFYNNEISEKSEIFDDQFSVERPDGSNFTLKIRSTKLEDSAMYFCASSATGFAGYTFGSGTRLTVV.